These T cell receptor beta chains were read from a single sample in a study of T cell changes during pregnancy in multiple sclerosis. TCRdb's table, derived via immunoSEQ multiplex PCR, lists solely in-frame clones and lacks some. The sample lists around 65,000 clones; under 95% were seen once. The sequencing here drew on peripheral blood, taken in the third trimester of pregnancy. The receptors here all came from a female donor in good health, enrolled as a control in a pregnancy study. CDR3s leave out the opening cysteine and the closing phenylalanine or tryptophan.

v_gene	j_gene	CDR3aa
TRBV11-2	TRBJ1-2	ASSLDRARDSLAYGYT
TRBV28	TRBJ1-1	ASSLQGAVNTEAF
TRBV6-5	TRBJ1-1	ASSLYREGTEAF
TRBV9	TRBJ2-7	ASSPKIGGGVHEQY
TRBV2	TRBJ2-3	ASSERRIITDTQY
TRBV4-3	TRBJ1-4	ASSQEDSRNEKLF
TRBV4-2	TRBJ1-3	ASSQAHGTGLSTIY
TRBV7-7	TRBJ2-2	ASSRGQGTGELF
TRBV4-1	TRBJ2-3	ASSQPGGGPADTQY
TRBV6-5	TRBJ2-2	ASSLLTGELF
TRBV28	TRBJ1-5	ATQGEVQPQH
TRBV6-5	TRBJ2-3	ASSSGTGRSDTQY
TRBV30	TRBJ1-5	AWRTGSGNQPQH
TRBV6-1	TRBJ1-2	ASSEARDRRNT
TRBV4-1	TRBJ1-3	ASSQERQLYSGNTIY
TRBV4-3	TRBJ2-6	ASSQVTAGGGFSGANVLT
TRBV19	TRBJ2-7	ASRLAGAPEQY
TRBV5-1	TRBJ2-5	ASSLTGGETQY
TRBV5-1	TRBJ2-1	ASSSGLAQF
TRBV7-3	TRBJ2-7	ASSPSGGLNEQY
TRBV5-6	TRBJ1-2	ASSSATGGAYGYT
TRBV7-2	TRBJ2-3	ASSPTSASTDTQY
TRBV5-1	TRBJ1-3	ASSLAGTLGNTIY
TRBV10-3	TRBJ2-1	AISERQGSEQF
TRBV5-6	TRBJ2-2	ASSLRGGSWSGELF
TRBV18	TRBJ2-2	ASSTNRGDTGELF
TRBV2	TRBJ2-5	ASSRDRNQETQY
TRBV5-6	TRBJ2-5	APIPFIGETQY
TRBV14	TRBJ2-6	ASSQFVRGANVLT
TRBV6-1	TRBJ2-1	ASIRGQIIDEQF
TRBV6-5	TRBJ1-3	ASSGQGGTIY
TRBV10-3	TRBJ2-4	AISEGPVSPGVQY
TRBV5-1	TRBJ2-1	ASSVRLAGGPNEQF
TRBV7-9	TRBJ1-1	ASSPRDTPSTDAF
TRBV4-3	TRBJ2-5	ASSQVMSETQY
TRBV10-3	TRBJ1-1	AISESERGGAF
TRBV7-8	TRBJ1-5	ASSLEGGVTQPQH
TRBV7-8	TRBJ2-2	ASSFRRGTGELF
TRBV27	TRBJ2-6	ASSFSSGANVLT
TRBV7-3	TRBJ2-3	ASSRNTGNTDTQY
TRBV20-1	TRBJ1-2	SAFQYGYT
TRBV5-3	TRBJ1-3	ARSLRGSSSGNTIY
TRBV29-1	TRBJ2-7	SVTAPNSYEQY
TRBV18	TRBJ1-5	ASSPGGQGNQPQH
TRBV30	TRBJ2-1	AWRGPGGYNEQF
TRBV4-1	TRBJ2-1	ASSRTPSDNEQF
TRBV7-2	TRBJ2-4	ASSLAGAKNIQY
TRBV25-1	TRBJ1-2	ASSEAGTESNYGYT
TRBV7-8	TRBJ2-7	ASSPGGYEQY
TRBV27	TRBJ2-7	ASSPSGGSSYEQY